This T cell receptor beta chain emerged from a study of T cell repertoires in cytomegalovirus infection. Study results and limitations: Pooled public TCR beta family frequency picked out CMV carriers with the relevant HLA.

Note on this clonotype: Its cognate antigen is unknown.

The CDR3 loop spans 16 amino acids. Germline loops: CDR1 DFQATT, CDR2 SNEGSKA (reference sequence). V trimming: 4 bases; J trimming: 2 bases; junction bases outside the gene matches: 13. TCRdb re-called the reads with MiXCR, one entry per CDR3 protein. The sample shows about 100,000 distinct CDR3 sequences, around 32% of them seen only once. The source was CD8+ T cells from cultured PBMCs, collected from culture after CMV antigen stimulation. The chain couples TRBV20-1 to TRBJ2-5; 7 bases fit TRBD1. This TCR was recovered from a human donor in good health (CMV status not recorded). Some clones in this sample may be carry-over from other donors' samples. The CDR3 sequence is CSANPLETGPQETQYF. For the CDR3, the DNA is TGCAGTGCTAACCCCTTAGAGACAGGGCCGCAAGAGACCCAGTACTTC.